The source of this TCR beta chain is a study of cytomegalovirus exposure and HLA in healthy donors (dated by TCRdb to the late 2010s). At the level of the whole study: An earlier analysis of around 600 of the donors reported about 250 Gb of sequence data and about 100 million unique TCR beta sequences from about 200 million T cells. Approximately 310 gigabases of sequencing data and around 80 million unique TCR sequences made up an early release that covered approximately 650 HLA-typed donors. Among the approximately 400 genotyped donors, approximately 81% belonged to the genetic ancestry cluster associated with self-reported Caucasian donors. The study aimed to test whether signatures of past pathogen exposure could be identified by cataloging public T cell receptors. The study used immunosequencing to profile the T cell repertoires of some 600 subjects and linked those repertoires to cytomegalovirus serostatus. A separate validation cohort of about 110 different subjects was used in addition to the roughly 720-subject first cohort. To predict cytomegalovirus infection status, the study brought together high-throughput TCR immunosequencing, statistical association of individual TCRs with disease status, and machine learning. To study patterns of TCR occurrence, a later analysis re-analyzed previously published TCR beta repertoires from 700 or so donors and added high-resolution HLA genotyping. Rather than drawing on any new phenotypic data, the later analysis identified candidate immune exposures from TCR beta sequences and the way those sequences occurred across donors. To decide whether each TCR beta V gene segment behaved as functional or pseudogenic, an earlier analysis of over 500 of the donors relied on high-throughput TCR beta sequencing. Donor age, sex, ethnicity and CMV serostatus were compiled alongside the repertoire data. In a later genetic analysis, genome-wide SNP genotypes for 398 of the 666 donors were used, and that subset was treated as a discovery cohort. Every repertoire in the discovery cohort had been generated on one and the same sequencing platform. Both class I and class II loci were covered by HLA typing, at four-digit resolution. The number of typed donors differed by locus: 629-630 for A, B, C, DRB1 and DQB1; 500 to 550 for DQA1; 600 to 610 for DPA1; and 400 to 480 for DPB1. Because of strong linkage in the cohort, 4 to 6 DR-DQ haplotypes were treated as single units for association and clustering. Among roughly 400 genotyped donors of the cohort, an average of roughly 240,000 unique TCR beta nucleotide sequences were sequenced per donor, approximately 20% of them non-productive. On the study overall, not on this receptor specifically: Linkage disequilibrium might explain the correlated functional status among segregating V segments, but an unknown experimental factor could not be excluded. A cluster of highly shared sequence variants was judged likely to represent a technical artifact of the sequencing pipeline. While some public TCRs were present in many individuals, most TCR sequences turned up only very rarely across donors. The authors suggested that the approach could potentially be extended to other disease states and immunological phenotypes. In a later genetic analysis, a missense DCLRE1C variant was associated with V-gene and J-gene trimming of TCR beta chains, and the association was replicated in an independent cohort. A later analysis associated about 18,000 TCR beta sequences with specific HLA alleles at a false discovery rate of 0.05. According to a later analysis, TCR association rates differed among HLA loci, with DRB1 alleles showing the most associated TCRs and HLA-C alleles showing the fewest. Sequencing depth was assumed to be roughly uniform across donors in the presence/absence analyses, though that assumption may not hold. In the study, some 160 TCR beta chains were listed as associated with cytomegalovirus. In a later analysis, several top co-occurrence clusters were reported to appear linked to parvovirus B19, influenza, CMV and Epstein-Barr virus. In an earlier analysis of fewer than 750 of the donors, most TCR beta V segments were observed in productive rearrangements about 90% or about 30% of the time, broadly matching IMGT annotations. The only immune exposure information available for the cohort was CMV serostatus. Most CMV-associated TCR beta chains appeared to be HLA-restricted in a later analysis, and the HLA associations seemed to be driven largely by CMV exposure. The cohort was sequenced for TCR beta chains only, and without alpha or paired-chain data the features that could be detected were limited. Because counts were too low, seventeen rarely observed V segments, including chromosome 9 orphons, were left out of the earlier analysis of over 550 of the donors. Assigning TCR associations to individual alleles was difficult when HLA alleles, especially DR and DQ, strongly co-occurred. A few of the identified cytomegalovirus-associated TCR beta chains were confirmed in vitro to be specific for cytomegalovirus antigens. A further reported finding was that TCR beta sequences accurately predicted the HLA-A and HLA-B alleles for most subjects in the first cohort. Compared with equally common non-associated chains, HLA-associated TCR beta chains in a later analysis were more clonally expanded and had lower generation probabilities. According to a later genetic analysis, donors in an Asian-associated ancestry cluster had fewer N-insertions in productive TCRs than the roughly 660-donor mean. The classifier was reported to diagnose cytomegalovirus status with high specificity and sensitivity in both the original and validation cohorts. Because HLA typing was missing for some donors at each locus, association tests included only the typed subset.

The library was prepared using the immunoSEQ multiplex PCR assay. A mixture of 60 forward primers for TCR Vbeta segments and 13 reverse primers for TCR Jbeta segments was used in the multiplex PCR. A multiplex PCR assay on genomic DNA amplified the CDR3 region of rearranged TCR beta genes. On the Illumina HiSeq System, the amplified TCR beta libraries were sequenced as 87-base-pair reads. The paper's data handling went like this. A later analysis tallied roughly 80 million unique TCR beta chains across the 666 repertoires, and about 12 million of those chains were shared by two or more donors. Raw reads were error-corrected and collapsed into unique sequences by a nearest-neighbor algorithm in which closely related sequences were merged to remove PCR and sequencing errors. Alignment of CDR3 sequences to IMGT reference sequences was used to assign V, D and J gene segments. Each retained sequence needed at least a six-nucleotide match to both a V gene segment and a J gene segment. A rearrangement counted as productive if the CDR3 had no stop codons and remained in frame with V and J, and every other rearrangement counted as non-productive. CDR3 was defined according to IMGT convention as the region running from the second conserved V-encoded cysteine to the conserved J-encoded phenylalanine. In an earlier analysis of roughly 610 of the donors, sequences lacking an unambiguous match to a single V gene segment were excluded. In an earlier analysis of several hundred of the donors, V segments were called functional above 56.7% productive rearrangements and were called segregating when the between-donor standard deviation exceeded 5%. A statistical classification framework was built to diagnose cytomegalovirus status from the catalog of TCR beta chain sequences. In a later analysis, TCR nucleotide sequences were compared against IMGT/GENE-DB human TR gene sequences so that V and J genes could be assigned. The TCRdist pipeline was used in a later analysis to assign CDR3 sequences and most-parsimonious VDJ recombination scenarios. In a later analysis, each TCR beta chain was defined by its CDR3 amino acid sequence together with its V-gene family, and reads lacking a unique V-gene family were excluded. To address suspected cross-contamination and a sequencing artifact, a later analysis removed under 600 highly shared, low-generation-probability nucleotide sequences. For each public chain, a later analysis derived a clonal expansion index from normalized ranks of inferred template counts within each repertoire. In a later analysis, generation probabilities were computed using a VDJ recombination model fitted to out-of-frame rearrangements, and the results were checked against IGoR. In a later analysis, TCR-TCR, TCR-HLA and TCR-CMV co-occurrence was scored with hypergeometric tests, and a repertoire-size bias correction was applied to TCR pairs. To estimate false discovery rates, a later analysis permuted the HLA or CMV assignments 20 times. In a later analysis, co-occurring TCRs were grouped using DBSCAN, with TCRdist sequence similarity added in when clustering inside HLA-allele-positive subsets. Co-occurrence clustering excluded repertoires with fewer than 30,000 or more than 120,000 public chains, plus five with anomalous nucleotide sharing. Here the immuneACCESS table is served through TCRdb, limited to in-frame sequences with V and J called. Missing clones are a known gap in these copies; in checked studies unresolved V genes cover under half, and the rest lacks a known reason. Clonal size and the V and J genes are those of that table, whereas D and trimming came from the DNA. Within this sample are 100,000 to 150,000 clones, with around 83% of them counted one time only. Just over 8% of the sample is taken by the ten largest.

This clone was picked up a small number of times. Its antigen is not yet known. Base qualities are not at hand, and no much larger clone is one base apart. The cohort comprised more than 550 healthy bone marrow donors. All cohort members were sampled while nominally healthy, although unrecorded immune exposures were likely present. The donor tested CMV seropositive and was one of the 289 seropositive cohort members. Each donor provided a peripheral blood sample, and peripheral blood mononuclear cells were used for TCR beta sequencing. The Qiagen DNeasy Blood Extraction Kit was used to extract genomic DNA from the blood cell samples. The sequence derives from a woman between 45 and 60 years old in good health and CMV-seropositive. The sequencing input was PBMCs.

The sequenced DNA is TGTGCCAGCAGCTTTGGAGGGAGAGTGGATACGCAGTATTTT. This is translated as CASSFGGRVDTQYF. The rearrangement joined TRBV7-3 to TRBJ2-3, and the D gene may be TRBD2, 6 bases matching. Sequences SGHTA (CDR1) and FQGTGA (CDR2) are obtained from the germline V gene. V is clipped by 3 bases and J by 6 bases, and the sequence between their germline boundaries is 13 bases long. From the cysteine up to the phenylalanine, the CDR3 has a length of 14 residues. CDR3 DNA is the only sequence kept; it has 42 bases, read in frame from the first base.